This TCR beta chain appears in the sequencing data of a study of HIV-infected patients and healthy controls. The study's findings and limits: Size-matched repertoire data failed to replicate the apparent Gini index recovery after therapy in HIV-infected patients. In healthy controls, MAIT alpha CDR3s were common; in HIV+ repertoires, severely depleted.

The sample holds many counts of this clonotype. What it binds is unknown. Whole blood was used without fractionation, so all unsorted peripheral T cells were included. Around 530 ng RNA was reverse transcribed with alpha and beta constant-region primers. Using multiplexing indices, alpha and beta chain libraries were generated apart by chain-specific third strand synthesis. The library got P5 and P7 elements plus a second index, then an approximately 24-cycle PCR. TCRdb re-analysed the 5' RACE reads in MiXCR, keeping a single row per CDR3 protein. The table has fewer than 20,000 distinct CDR3 sequences, 10% to 15% seen once. The CDR3 runs to 14 residues. Trimming took 3 bases from V and 3 from J; bases not matched to a gene: 4.

V and J are TRBV12-3 or TRBV12-4 and TRBJ2-5, with 7 bases fitting TRBD2. The specimen sequenced was blood. This clonotype was obtained from an adult in good health. As DNA, the CDR3 is TGTGCCAGCAGTTTGGGGGGGTCCAAAGAGACCCAGTACTTC. Protein sequence: CASSLGGSKETQYF.